This passage covers 3 T cell receptor beta chains from one sample sequenced in a study of blood T cell repertoires in COVID-19. The data were produced by immunoSEQ multiplex PCR, yet TCRdb's version contains in-frame clones alone and is incomplete. The data hold about 87,000 clones, with roughly 87% observed a single time. Sequencing was performed on peripheral blood. Receptors originate from a man younger than 35 with COVID-19, enrolled during active disease.

The J gene is TRBJ1-5, the V gene TRBV11-3; tentatively, D is TRBD1 (6 bases). CDR3 length: 18 residues. V lost 5 bases and J lost 0, with 20 bases in between. The germline V gene encodes CDR1 SGHNT and CDR2 YENEEA. The CDR3 DNA follows: TGTGCCAGCAGCCGAAGAACAGGGACCAGATATAGCAATCAGCCCCAGCATTTT. It translates to CASSRRTGTRYSNQPQHF.

This chain connects TRBV10-2 to TRBJ1-2, with D possibly being TRBD1 (5 bases). This CDR3 has 12 residues. Deletions cut 4 bases from V and 6 bases from J, with 9 bases between. Germline V CDR1 and CDR2: WSHSY, SAAADI. As DNA, the CDR3 is TGCGCCAGCAGTGGACAGAATGATGGCTACACCTTC. Its translation: CASSGQNDGYTF.

The chain is built from TRBV9 and TRBJ2-1; D might be TRBD1 (5 bases). CDR3 length: 15 amino acids. The V and J ends lost 0 bases and 5 bases respectively, with 12 bases between them. The V gene's germline CDR1 is SGDLS and CDR2 YYNGEE. CDR3 bases: TGTGCCAGCAGCGTAGGTACAGGCACCCACAATGAGCAGTTCTTC. It is translated as CASSVGTGTHNEQFF.